Each of the 18 T cell receptor beta chains below was sequenced from the same sample in a study of cytomegalovirus exposure and HLA in healthy donors. The method was immunoSEQ multiplex PCR; TCRdb's version includes in-frame clones alone and lacks a portion of them. The table includes 250,000 to 300,000 clones, around 87% detected once. Sample: PBMCs. Receptors were obtained from a woman younger than 35 in good health and CMV-seronegative.

In regard to this clone: Other DNA sequences from this sample encode an identical CDR3 as well. The chain has TRBV18 and TRBJ1-6; possible D gene TRBD1, 6 bases. The germline V and J ends were trimmed by 6 bases and 0 bases, with 9 bases remaining between them. CDR3 length equals 15 residues. The germline V gene has CDR1 KGHSH and CDR2 LQKENI. For the CDR3, the DNA is TGTGCCAGCTCCCCGGACAGCTCCTATAATTCACCCCTCCACTTT. It encodes CASSPDSSYNSPLHF.

This chain connects TRBV7-9 to TRBJ2-3; 9 bases map to TRBD2. The CDR3 length is 14 residues. V lost 5 bases, J lost 6 bases, and 6 bases stayed unmatched. Germline assignment: CDR1 SEHNR and CDR2 FQNEAQ (reference sequence). CDR3: CASSISGGLDTQYF. The CDR3 DNA reads TGTGCCAGCAGCATTAGCGGGGGTTTGGATACGCAGTATTTT.

This chain links TRBV7-9 with TRBJ1-4, with D perhaps TRBD1 (6 bases). Germline V gene sequence: CDR1 SEHNR, CDR2 FQNEAQ (reference sequence). V was shortened by 4 bases and J by 5 bases, with 14 bases between the two germline ends. The length of the CDR3 is 15 residues. The CDR3 DNA follows: TGTGCCAGCAGCTACCAGGACAGTTCCAATGAAAAACTGTTTTTT. Translation gives CASSYQDSSNEKLFF.

The chain has TRBV9 and TRBJ2-1; TRBD1 might be the D (6 bases). V lost 4 bases and J lost 4, with 15 bases in between. CDR3 size: 15 residues. CDR1 SGDLS and CDR2 YYNGEE come from the germline V gene. CDR3 loop: CASSYRDTIYNEQFF. The CDR3 nucleotides read TGTGCCAGCAGCTACCGGGACACGATATACAATGAGCAGTTCTTC.

This rearrangement joins TRBV28 to TRBJ1-5, with D perhaps TRBD1 (6 bases). The CDR3 covers 13 residues. The germline V gene has CDR1 MDHEN and CDR2 SYDVKM. Trimming stripped 6 bases from V and 6 bases from J, with 12 bases between. The CDR3 nucleotides are TGTGCCAGCAGGGTTGACAGGTTTCAGCCCCAGCATTTT. Protein sequence: CASRVDRFQPQHF.

The chain uses TRBV5-8 and TRBJ2-2; D is possibly TRBD1 (5 bases). The CDR3 runs 15 residues. The germline CDR1 and CDR2 sequences are SGHTS and YDEGEE. V lost 4 bases and J 7 bases, leaving 17 bases between the germline ends. The chain's CDR3 is CASSPLPGYNGELFF. The CDR3 DNA reads as TGTGCCAGCAGCCCCCTCCCAGGGTACAACGGGGAGCTGTTTTTT. Based on the CDR3 plus reference TRBV5-8 and TRBJ2-2, the full variable domain is EAGVTQSPTHLIKTRGQQATLRCSPISGHTSVYWYQQALGLGLQFLLWYDEGEERNRGNFPPRFSGRQFPNYSSELNVNALELEDSALYLCASSPLPGYNGELFFGEGSRLTVL.

This clone was detected only a few times. The chain links TRBV7-9 to TRBJ1-6; weak D call: TRBD1 (5 bases). Germline V gene data show CDR1 as SEHNR and CDR2 as FQNEAQ (reference sequence). CDR3 length: 16 amino acids. V lost 6 bases to trimming and J lost 0 bases, with 12 bases between them. This CDR3 is CASRSQGSSYNSPLHF. In nucleotides, the CDR3 is TGTGCCAGCAGGAGTCAGGGCAGCTCCTATAATTCACCCCTCCACTTT. Full variable domain (missing parts from reference TRBV7-9 and TRBJ1-6): DTGVSQNPRHKITKRGQNVTFRCDPISEHNRLYWYRQTLGQGPEFLTYFQNEAQLEKSRLLSDRFSAERPKGSFSTLEIQRTEQGDSAMYLCASRSQGSSYNSPLHFGNGTRLTVT.

The chain couples TRBV28 to TRBJ2-5, with 12 bases identical to TRBD2. The CDR3 has 15 amino acids. Trimming cost V 7 bases and J 4 bases; bases outside gene matches: 7. Germline V lookup: CDR1 MDHEN, CDR2 SYDVKM. The CDR3, as DNA: TGTGCCAGCAAGGCTAGCGGGGGGGCGGTAGAGACCCAGTACTTC. It is translated as CASKASGGAVETQYF.

The chain employs TRBV14 and TRBJ1-2, with a possible D match to TRBD1 (5 bases). The CDR3 contains 14 residues. Germline loops: CDR1 SGHDN, CDR2 FVKESK. V lost 0 bases to trimming and J lost 10 bases, with 15 bases between them. The CDR3 DNA follows: TGTGCCAGCAGCCAAGATTTTGGCAGGGTTGACTACACCTTC. Protein: CASSQDFGRVDYTF.

The gene calls are TRBV4-1 and TRBJ2-5, with TRBD2 identical over 7 bases. J was trimmed by 3 bases and V by 4 bases; bases with no gene match: 11. The CDR3 extends over 16 amino acids. Germline CDR1 and CDR2: MGHRA and YSYEKL. The CDR3: CASSPVFGAGEETQYF. DNA of the CDR3: TGCGCCAGCAGCCCAGTGTTTGGGGCGGGGGAAGAGACCCAGTACTTC.

The rearrangement links TRBV11-3 to TRBJ2-1; D possibly corresponds to TRBD2 (6 bases). The CDR3 is 15 residues long. Germline CDR1 reads SGHNT; CDR2 reads YENEEA. V dropped 6 bases and J dropped 4 bases, with 16 bases sitting between them. In DNA, the CDR3 is TGTGCCAGCAGTCTCCGTAGCGGTGATTACAATGAGCAGTTCTTC. Amino acids: CASSLRSGDYNEQFF.

V and J are TRBV19 and TRBJ2-1; 7 positions agree with TRBD2. V lost 5 bases, J lost 5 bases, and 6 bases stayed unmatched. The CDR3 covers 14 residues. The germline V gene has CDR1 LNHDA and CDR2 SQIVND (reference sequence). Written as DNA, the CDR3 is TGTGCCAGTAGTCGGCTAGCGGAGAACAATGAGCAGTTCTTC. Translation: CASSRLAENNEQFF. Supplemented by reference TRBV19 and TRBJ2-1, the full variable domain reads DGGITQSPKYLFRKEGQNVTLSCEQNLNHDAMYWYRQDPGQGLRLIYYSQIVNDFQKGDIAEGYSVSREKKESFPLTVTSAQKNPTAFYLCASSRLAENNEQFFGPGTRLTVL.

J is TRBJ2-3 and V is TRBV6-6, with D maybe TRBD2 (6 bases). The CDR3 is 16 amino acids. V was cut by 5 bases and J by 0 bases, with 15 bases left in between. CDR1 and CDR2 (germline): MNHNY, SVGAGI (reference sequence). DNA of the CDR3: TGTGCCAGCAGTCCCAGGATACTAGCTAGCACAGATACGCAGTATTTT. It yields the protein CASSPRILASTDTQYF.

The J gene is TRBJ2-5, the V gene TRBV28, with D unclear. Trimming cost V 5 bases and J 7 bases, with 11 bases left between them. The CDR3 is made up of 12 amino acids. CDR1 and CDR2 (germline): MDHEN, SYDVKM. CDR3 loop: CASSQGTGTQYF. The CDR3, as DNA: TGTGCCAGCAGTCAAGGAACGGGGACCCAGTACTTC.

J is TRBJ1-1 and V is TRBV6-1; D possibly corresponds to TRBD1 (6 bases). Trimming removed 6 bases at V and 6 bases at J, with 14 bases between. CDR3 length equals 13 residues. The germline V gene encodes CDR1 MNHNS and CDR2 SASEGT. The DNA for the CDR3 is TGTGCCAGCAGCCACAGGGATGGGGCTGAAGCTTTCTTT. Translated: CASSHRDGAEAFF.

This rearrangement joins TRBV28 to TRBJ2-7; 9 nucleotides match TRBD1. Germline CDR1 is MDHEN and CDR2 is SYDVKM. V lost 6 bases to trimming and J lost 4 bases; unmatched junction nucleotides: 7. This CDR3 has 14 residues. The CDR3 DNA reads as TGTGCCAGCAGAGGGACAGGGTCTTTATACGAGCAGTACGTC. It specifies CASRGTGSLYEQYV.

Concerning this clone: Mismatch with germline at one junction end may stem from a read error. The chain carries TRBV6-1 and TRBJ2-4, with D perhaps matching TRBD1 (5 bases). Germline CDR1 and CDR2: MNHNS and SASEGT. The CDR3 is 11 amino acids. CDR3 sequence reads: CASRDGGEGDF. DNA for the CDR3: TGTGCCAGCAGGGACGGTGGGGAAGGGGACTTC.

The chain uses TRBV4-3 and TRBJ1-1; D gene ambiguous. In germline, CDR1 is LGHNA, CDR2 YSLEER. Between the trimmed V and J ends, which lost 3 bases and 4 bases, there was a span of 12 bases. This CDR3 has 14 residues. In nucleotides, the CDR3 is TGCGCCAGCAGCCAGGGGATGGCGGGCACTGAAGCTTTCTTT. This encodes CASSQGMAGTEAFF.